The entry below describes one T cell receptor (beta chain). The data were taken from a study of blood T cell dynamics during melanoma immunotherapy. Method: immunoSEQ multiplex PCR; TCRdb's copy keeps in-frame clones and lacks some. This table has about 28,000 clones, roughly 84% appearing once. CDR1 and CDR2 (germline): MGHRA, YSYEKL. The CDR3 runs to 13 residues. The V end was cut by 3 bases, the J end by 4 bases, with 10 bases between. Regarding time point: week 3, after first cycle of checkpoint inhibitor. This chain connects TRBV4-1 to TRBJ2-7; weak D call: TRBD1 (5 bases). This TCR came from a human donor with melanoma. Sequences were derived from blood, sampled from a patient treated with checkpoint blockade. CDR3 loop: CASSQAPGYEQYF. In DNA form, the CDR3 reads TGCGCCAGCAGCCAGGCACCAGGGTACGAGCAGTACTTC.